This T cell receptor (beta chain) was found in a study of shared clonotypes between healthy human individuals. CD45RO-negative, CCR7-positively selected cells formed the naive CD8 fraction, excluding terminally differentiated effector memory CD45RA+ cells. Only in-frame clones appear in the TCRdb table, and some are missing; sequencing was by immunoSEQ multiplex PCR. The sample includes 650,000 to 800,000 clones, roughly 94% of them seen just once. The germline gives CDR1 SGHRS, CDR2 YFSETQ. The CDR3 contains 17 residues. The J segment lost 2 bases and the V segment lost 0 bases, leaving 3 bases of the junction unmatched.

This sequence was found in a young man in good health. J is TRBJ2-5 and V is TRBV5-1; 14 nucleotides line up with TRBD2. Sequencing was carried out using naive CD8+ T cells sorted from blood. CDR3 loop: CASSLDRLAGGQETQYF. CDR3 nucleotides: TGCGCCAGCAGCTTGGATCGACTAGCGGGAGGGCAAGAGACCCAGTACTTC. Full variable domain (rest looked up from reference TRBV5-1 and TRBJ2-5): KAGVTQTPRYLIKTRGQQVTLSCSPISGHRSVSWYQQTPGQGLQFLFEYFSETQRNKGNFPGRFSGRQFSNSRSEMNVSTLELGDSALYLCASSLDRLAGGQETQYFGPGTRLLVL.